This T cell receptor beta chain was sequenced during a study of control samples from healthy donors and cancer patients (TCRdb year 2020). The method behind the library was the immunoSEQ multiplex PCR assay. TCRdb stores this immuneACCESS table with in-frame sequences only. Part of the clones is absent; in the studies checked, under half of the shortfall reflects unresolved V genes, and no reason is known for the rest. Within this sample are approximately 94,000 clones, with 91% of them counted one time only. Over 0.85% of the sample rests with the top ten. CDR1 and CDR2, looked up from the germline V gene, are SGDLS and YYNGEE. V gives up 1 base and J gives up 3 bases, and the segment between their germline ends measures 11 bases. Including the terminal cysteine and phenylalanine, the CDR3 comprises 15 residues. Only the CDR3 part of the read is kept: 45 bases, read in frame from the first base.

On this clone: Its antigen remains unidentified. No clone much larger than this one lies a single base away; base qualities are absent.

This sequence was found in a woman aged 25 to 39 in good health. Recombination linked TRBV9 to TRBJ2-1; tentative D gene TRBD2, with 5 bases matching. What was sequenced was blood. The CDR3 amino acid sequence is: CASSVSSSDYNEQFF. In nucleotide form, the sequence is TGTGCCAGCAGCGTATCTAGCAGCGACTACAATGAGCAGTTCTTC.